The entry below gives a single TCR beta chain sequence along with its context. Its specificity is unknown. The data originate from a study of identical twins. Trimming left V 5 bases short and J 0 bases short, with 11 bases between. This CDR3 spans 14 amino acids. From germline, CDR1 is SGHTA and CDR2 FQGNSA. In TCRdb, the 5' RACE reads were re-called with MiXCR into one record per CDR3 protein. The data show fewer than 650,000 distinct CDR3 sequences, with 7.1% seen just once and 1.6% held by the top ten. The study's findings and limits: In beta out-of-frame sequences, the excess sharing between twins was weaker. Modelling underestimated the level of out-of-frame TCR alpha sharing observed in monozygotic twins. Twin-shared out-of-frame alpha sequences showed excess low generation probability.

These same data were also listed under a study on yellow fever vaccine responses in identical twins. That work contributes: It has been reported that, in twins, the vaccine T cell response seemed partly convergent and partly personalized.

The rearrangement joins TRBV7-2 to TRBJ2-7, with D unresolved. The origin of this receptor is a woman aged 18-29 years in good health. The sequenced material came from PBMCs. CDR3 region: CASSIGPGSYEQYV. The CDR3 region has the DNA TGTGCCAGCAGCATAGGGCCAGGCTCCTACGAGCAGTACGTC.